This TCR beta chain originates from a study of CD8 T cells in ankylosing spondylitis. By quantitative 5'-RACE with molecular barcodes, the TCR beta libraries were made. TCRdb fed the 5' RACE reads into MiXCR, producing one record per CDR3 protein. The sample has about 270,000 distinct CDR3 sequences, about 30% seen once. Study-level results: Eight or nine highly homologous variants made up a TCR beta motif that seemed to typify ankylosing spondylitis blood. CD8+ by phenotype, disease-linked clones were relatively rare in peripheral blood. From matched ankylosing spondylitis synovial fluid, disease-linked clones were reportedly recovered at significantly enriched levels.

On this clonotype: Its target is not known.

Per the germline V gene, CDR1 is MNHEY and CDR2 is SVGAGI. The CDR3 spans 12 residues. V gave up 8 bases and J gave up 5 bases, with 12 bases separating them. The clonotype comes from a male donor with ankylosing spondylitis or in good health (not recorded which). This chain connects TRBV6-5 to TRBJ1-1, with a weak D call TRBD1 (6 bases). What was sequenced was blood, either unsorted or a sorted T cell fraction (not recorded which). CDR3 region: CASSRGQTEAFF. The CDR3 bases are TGTGCCAGCTCACGGGGGCAGACTGAAGCTTTCTTT.